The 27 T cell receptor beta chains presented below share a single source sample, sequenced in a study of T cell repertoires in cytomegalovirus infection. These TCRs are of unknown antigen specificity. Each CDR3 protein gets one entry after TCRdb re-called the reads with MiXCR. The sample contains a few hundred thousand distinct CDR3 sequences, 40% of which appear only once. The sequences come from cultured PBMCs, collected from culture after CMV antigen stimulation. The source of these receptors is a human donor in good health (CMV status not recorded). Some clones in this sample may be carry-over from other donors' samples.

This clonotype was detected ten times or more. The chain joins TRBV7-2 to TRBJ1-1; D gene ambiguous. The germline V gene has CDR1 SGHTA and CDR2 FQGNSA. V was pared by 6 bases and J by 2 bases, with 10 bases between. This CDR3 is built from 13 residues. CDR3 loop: CASSLVRNTEAFF. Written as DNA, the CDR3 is TGTGCCAGCAGTCTCGTCCGAAACACTGAAGCTTTCTTT.

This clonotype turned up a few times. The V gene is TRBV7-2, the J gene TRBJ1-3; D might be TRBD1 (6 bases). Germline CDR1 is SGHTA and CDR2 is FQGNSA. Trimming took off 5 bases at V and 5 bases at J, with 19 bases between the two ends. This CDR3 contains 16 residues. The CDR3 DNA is TGTGCCAGCAGCACCGTGGGGGGCCGCTCCCGAAACACCATATATTTT. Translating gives CASSTVGGRSRNTIYF.

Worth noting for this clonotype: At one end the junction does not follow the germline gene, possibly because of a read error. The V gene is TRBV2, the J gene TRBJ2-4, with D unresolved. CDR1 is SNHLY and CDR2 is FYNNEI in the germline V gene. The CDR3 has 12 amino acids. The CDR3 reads CASSEERARPDF. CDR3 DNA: TGTGCCAGCAGCGAGGAACGGGCCCGTCCGGACTTC. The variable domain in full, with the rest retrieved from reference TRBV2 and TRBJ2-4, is EPEVTQTPSHQVTQMGQEVILRCVPISNHLYFYWYRQILGQKVEFLVSFYNNEISEKSEIFDDQFSVERPDGSNFTLKIRSTKLEDSAMYFCASSEERARPDFGAGTRLSVL.

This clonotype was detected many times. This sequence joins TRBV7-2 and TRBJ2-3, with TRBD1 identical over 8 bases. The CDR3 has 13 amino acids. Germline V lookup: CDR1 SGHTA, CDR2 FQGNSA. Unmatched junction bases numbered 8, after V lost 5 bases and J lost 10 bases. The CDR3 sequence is CASSLKTGDPQYF. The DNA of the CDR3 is TGTGCCAGCAGCCTAAAGACAGGGGACCCGCAGTATTTT.

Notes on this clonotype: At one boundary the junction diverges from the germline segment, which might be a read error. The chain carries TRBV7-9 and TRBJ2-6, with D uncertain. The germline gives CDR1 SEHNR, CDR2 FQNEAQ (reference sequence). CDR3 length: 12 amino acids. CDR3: CRVESGANVLTF. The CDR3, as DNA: TGCCGGGTAGAGTCTGGGGCCAACGTCCTGACTTTC.

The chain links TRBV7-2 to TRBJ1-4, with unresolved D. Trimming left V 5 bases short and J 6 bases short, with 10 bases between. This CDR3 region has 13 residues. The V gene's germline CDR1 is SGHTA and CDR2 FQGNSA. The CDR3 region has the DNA TGTGCCAGCAGCGCCGCCCGGGATGAAAAACTGTTTTTT. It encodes CASSAARDEKLFF.

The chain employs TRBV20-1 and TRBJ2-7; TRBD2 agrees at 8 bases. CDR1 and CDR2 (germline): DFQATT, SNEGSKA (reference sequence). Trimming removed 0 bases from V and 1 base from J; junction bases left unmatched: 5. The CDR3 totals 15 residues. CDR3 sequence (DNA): TGCAGTGCTAGAGAGGGTAGCGGGGTGTCCTACGAGCAGTACTTC. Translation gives CSAREGSGVSYEQYF.

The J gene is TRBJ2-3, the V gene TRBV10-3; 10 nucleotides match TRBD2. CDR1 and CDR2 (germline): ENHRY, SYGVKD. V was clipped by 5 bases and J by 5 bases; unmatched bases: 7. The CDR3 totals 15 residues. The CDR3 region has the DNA TGTGCCATCAGTTATAGCGGGGGGTCCGGAGATACGCAGTATTTT. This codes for CAISYSGGSGDTQYF.

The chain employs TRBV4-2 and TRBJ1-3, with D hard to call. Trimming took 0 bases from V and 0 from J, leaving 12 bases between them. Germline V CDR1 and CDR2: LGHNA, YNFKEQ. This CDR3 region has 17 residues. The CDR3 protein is CASSQEGAGDSGNTIYF. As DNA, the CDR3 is TGTGCCAGCAGCCAAGAGGGAGCCGGTGACTCTGGAAACACCATATATTTT.

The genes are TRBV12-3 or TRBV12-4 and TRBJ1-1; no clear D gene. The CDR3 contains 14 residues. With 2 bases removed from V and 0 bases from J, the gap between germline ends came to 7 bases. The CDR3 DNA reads TGTGCCAGCAGTTTAATATCTATGAACACTGAAGCTTTCTTT. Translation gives CASSLISMNTEAFF.

The CDR3 DNA reads as TGTGCCAGCAGTGTGGGACTAGCGAACGAGCAGTACTTC. Translating gives CASSVGLANEQYF. The chain combines TRBV2 with TRBJ2-7; 10 nucleotides match TRBD2. CDR3 length: 13 residues. Germline values: CDR1 SNHLY, CDR2 FYNNEI. Unmatched junction bases numbered 2, after V lost 4 bases and J lost 5 bases.

DNA for the CDR3: TGTGCCAGCAGTAAAGGTCGGGTTAGCAATCAGCCCCAGCATTTT. Protein product: CASSKGRVSNQPQHF. V and J are TRBV6-2 or TRBV6-3 and TRBJ1-5; no reliable D call. From germline, CDR1 is MNHEY and CDR2 SVGEGT. The CDR3 is made up of 15 amino acids. The V gene lost 5 bases and the J gene lost 0 bases, with 11 bases spanning the gap.

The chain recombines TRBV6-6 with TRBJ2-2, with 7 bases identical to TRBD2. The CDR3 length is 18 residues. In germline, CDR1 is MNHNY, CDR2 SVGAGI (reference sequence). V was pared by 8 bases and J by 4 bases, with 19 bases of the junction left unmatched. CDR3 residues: CASARGIRGGSSTGELFF. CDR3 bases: TGTGCCAGCGCGAGGGGCATTCGCGGGGGAAGTTCCACCGGGGAGCTGTTTTTT.

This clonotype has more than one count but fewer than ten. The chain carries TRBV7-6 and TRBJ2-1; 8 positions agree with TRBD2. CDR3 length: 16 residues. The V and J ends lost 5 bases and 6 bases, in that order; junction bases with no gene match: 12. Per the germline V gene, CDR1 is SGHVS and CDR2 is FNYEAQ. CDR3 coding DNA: TGTGCCAGCAGCCCAGGATGGACTAGCAAGGCCAATGAGCAGTTCTTC. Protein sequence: CASSPGWTSKANEQFF.

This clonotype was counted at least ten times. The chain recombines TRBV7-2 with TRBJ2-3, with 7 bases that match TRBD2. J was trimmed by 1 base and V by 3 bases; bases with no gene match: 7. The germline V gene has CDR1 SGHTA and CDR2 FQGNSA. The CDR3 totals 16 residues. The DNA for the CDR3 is TGTGCCAGCAGCTTTCAGGCCAGCGGGGGCACAGATACGCAGTATTTT. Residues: CASSFQASGGTDTQYF.

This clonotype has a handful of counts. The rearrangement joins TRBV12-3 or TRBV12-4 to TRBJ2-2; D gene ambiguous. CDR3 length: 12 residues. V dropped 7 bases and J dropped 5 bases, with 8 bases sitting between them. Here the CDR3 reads CASNYGTGELFF. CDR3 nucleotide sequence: TGTGCCAGCAATTACGGGACCGGGGAGCTGTTTTTT.

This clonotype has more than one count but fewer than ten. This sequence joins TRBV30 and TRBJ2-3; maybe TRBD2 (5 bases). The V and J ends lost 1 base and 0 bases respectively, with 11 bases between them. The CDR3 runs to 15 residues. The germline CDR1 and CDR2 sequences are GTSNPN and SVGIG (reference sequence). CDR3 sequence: CAWSALGGSTDTQYF. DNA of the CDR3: TGTGCCTGGAGTGCTTTGGGCGGGAGCACAGATACGCAGTATTTT.

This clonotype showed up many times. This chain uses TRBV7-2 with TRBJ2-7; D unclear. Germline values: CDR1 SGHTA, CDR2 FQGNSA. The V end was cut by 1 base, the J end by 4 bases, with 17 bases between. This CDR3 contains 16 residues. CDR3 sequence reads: CASSLGVTHLGYEQYF. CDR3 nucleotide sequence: TGTGCCAGCAGCTTAGGTGTTACCCACCTCGGGTACGAGCAGTACTTC.

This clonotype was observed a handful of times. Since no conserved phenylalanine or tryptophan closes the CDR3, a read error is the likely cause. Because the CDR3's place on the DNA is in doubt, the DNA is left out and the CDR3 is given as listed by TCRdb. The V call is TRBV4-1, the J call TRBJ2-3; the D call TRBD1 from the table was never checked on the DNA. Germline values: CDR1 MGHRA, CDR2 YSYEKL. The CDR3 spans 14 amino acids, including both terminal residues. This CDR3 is CASSPYLRDRTVEV.

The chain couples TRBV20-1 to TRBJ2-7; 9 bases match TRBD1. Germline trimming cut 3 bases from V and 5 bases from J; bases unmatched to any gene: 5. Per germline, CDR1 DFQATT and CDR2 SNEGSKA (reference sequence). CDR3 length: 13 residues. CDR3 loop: CSASRDRANEQYF. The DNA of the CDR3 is TGCAGTGCTAGCAGGGACAGGGCAAACGAGCAGTACTTC.

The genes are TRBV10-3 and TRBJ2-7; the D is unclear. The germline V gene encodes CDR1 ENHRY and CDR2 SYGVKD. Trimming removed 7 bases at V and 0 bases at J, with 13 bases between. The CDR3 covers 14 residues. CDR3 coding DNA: TGTGCCATCAACGATCCGGGCTCCTCCTACGAGCAGTACTTC. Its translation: CAINDPGSSYEQYF.

The CDR3 DNA follows: TGTGCCAGCAGACCCTCGGGACAGGGGTCCTACGAGCAGTACTTC. Its translation is CASRPSGQGSYEQYF. This rearrangement joins TRBV6-8 to TRBJ2-7; 10 nucleotides match TRBD1. Trimming cost V 6 bases and J 1 base; bases outside gene matches: 6. Germline CDR1 reads MNHGY; CDR2 reads SAAAGT. The CDR3 is 15 residues long.

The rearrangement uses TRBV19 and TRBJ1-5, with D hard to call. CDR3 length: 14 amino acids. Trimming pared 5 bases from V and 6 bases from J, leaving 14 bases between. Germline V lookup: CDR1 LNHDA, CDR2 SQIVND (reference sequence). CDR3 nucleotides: TGTGCCAGTAGTCCGCGTGGGTTGAGTCAGCCCCAGCATTTT. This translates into CASSPRGLSQPQHF.

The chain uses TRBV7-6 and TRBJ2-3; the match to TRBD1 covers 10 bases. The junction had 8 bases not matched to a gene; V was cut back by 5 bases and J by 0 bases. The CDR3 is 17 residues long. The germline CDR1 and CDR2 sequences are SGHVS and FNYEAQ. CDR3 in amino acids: CASSGRDRGSSTDTQYF. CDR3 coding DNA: TGTGCCAGCAGCGGTAGGGACAGGGGTTCTAGCACAGATACGCAGTATTTT.

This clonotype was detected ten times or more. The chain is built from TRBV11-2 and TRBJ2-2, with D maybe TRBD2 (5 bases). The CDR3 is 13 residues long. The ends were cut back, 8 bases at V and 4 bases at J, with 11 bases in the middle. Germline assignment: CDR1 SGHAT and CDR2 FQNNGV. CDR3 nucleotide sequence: TGTGCCAGCCGGCGCGAGGGCACCGGGGAGCTGTTTTTT. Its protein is CASRREGTGELFF.

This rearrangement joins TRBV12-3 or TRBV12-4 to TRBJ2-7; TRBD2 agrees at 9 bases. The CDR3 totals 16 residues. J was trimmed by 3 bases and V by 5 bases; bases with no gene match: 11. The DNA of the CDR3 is TGTGCCAGCAGTCTCCTCACTAGCGGGTTAAACTACGAGCAGTACTTC. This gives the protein CASSLLTSGLNYEQYF.

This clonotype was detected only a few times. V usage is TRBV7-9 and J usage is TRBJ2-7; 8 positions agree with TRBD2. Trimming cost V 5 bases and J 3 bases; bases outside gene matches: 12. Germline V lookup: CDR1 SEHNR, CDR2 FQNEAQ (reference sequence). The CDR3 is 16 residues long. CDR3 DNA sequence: TGTGCCAGCAGCCCCCCCGGGGGGGTTGCAGGCTACGAGCAGTACTTC. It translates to CASSPPGGVAGYEQYF.